This TCR beta chain stems from a study of patients and donors after allogeneic stem cell transplantation. TCRdb re-called the RT-PCR reads with MiXCR, one entry per CDR3 protein. The table has fewer than 15,000 distinct CDR3 sequences, almost 25% seen once. This clonotype was found a few times. The germline V gene encodes CDR1 SGDLS and CDR2 YYNGEE. The CDR3 contains 11 residues. V dropped 7 bases and J dropped 5 bases, with 9 bases sitting between them. The source of this sequence is a human donor who was either an allogeneic HSCT recipient or a stem cell or donor lymphocyte infusion donor (not recorded which). It is not recorded whose cells these are; they may come from a transplant donor. The V and J genes are TRBV9 and TRBJ1-1; no reliable D call. Sequencing input: blood, either unsorted or a sorted T cell fraction (not recorded which). CDR3 DNA sequence: TGTGCCAGCGAACCCTGGACTGAAGCTTTCTTT. Translated: CASEPWTEAFF.